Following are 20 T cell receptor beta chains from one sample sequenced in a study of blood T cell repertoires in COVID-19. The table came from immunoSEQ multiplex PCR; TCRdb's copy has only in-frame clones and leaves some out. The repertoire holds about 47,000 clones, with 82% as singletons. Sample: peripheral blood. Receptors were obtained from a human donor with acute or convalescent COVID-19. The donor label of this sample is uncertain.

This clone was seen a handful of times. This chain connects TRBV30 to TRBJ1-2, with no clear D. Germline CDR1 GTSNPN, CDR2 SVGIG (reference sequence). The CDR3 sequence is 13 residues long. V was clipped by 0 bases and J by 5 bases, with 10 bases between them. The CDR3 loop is CAWSVLEEYGYTF. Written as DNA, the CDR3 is TGTGCCTGGAGTGTACTCGAAGAGTATGGCTACACCTTC.

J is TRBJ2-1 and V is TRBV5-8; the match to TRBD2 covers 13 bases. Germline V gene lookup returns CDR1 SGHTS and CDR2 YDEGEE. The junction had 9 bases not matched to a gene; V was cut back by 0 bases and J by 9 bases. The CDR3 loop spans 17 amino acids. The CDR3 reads CASSLALTSGGAPEQFF. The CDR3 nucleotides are TGTGCCAGCAGCTTGGCCCTTACTAGCGGGGGGGCTCCTGAGCAGTTCTTC.

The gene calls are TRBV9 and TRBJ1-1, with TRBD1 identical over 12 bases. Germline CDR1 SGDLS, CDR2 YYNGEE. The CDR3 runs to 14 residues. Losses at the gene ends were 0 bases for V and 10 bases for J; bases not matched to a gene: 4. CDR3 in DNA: TGTGCCAGCAGCGTAGCCGGGACAGGGGGCACAGCTTTCTTT. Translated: CASSVAGTGGTAFF.

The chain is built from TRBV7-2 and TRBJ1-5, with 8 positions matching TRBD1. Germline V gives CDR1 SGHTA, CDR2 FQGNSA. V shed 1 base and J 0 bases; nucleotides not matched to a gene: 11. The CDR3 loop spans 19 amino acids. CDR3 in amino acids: CASSLGVRDRGYSNQPQHF. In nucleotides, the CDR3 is TGTGCCAGCAGCTTAGGGGTCCGAGACAGGGGCTATAGCAATCAGCCCCAGCATTTT.

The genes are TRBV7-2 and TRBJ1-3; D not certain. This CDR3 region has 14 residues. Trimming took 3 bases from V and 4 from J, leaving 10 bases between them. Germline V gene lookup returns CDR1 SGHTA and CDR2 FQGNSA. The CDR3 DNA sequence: TGTGCCAGCAGCTTGGATTTTAGCGGAAACACCATATATTTT. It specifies CASSLDFSGNTIYF.

CDR3 nucleotides: TGTGCCAGCAGCTTAGCGCTAGCGGGGAACTCCTACGAGCAGTACTTC. Its protein is CASSLALAGNSYEQYF. V is TRBV7-2 and J is TRBJ2-7; 9 bases map to TRBD2. J lost 0 bases, V lost 0 bases, and 3 bases had no gene match. Germline CDR1 SGHTA, CDR2 FQGNSA. The CDR3 covers 16 residues.

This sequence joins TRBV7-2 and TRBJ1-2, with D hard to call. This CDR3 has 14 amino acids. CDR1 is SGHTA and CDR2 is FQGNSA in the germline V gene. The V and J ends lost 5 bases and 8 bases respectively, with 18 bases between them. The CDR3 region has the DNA TGTGCCAGCAGCCATTCCGGCCTCCCGCGGGGCTACACCTTC. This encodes CASSHSGLPRGYTF.

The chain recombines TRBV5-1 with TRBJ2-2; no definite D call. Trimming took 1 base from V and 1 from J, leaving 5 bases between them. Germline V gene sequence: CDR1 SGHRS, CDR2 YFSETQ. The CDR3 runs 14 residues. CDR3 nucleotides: TGCGCCAGCAGCTTGTCCGGGAACACCGGGGAGCTGTTTTTT. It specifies CASSLSGNTGELFF.

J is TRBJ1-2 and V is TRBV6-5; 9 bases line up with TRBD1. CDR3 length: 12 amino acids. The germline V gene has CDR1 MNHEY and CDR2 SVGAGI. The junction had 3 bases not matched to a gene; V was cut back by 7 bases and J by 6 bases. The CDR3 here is CASTGQGHGYTF. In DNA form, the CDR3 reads TGTGCCAGCACCGGACAGGGGCATGGCTACACCTTC.

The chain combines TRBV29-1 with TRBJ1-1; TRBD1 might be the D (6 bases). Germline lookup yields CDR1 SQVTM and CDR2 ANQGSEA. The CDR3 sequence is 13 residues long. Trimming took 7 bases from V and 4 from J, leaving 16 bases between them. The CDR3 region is CSAGGAWGTEAFF. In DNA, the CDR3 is TGCAGCGCCGGGGGGGCGTGGGGCACTGAAGCTTTCTTT.

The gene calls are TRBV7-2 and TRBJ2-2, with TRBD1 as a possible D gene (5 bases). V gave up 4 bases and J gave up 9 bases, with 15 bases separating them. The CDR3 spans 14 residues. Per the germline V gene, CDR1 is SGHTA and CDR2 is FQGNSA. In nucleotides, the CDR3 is TGTGCCAGCAGCTCGAACCAGGGTGGGCGGGAGCTGTTTTTT. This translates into CASSSNQGGRELFF.

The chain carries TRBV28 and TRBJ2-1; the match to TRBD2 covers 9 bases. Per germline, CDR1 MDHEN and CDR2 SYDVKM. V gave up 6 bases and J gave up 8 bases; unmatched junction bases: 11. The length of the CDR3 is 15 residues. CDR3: CASSPQVRGGDEQFF. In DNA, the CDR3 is TGTGCCAGCAGCCCTCAGGTGCGGGGGGGCGATGAGCAGTTCTTC.

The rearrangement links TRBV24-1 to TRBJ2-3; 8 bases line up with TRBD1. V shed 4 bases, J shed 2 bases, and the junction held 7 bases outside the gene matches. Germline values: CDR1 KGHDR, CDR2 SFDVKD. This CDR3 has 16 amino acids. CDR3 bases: TGTGCCACCAGTGAAGGACAGGGTGGCTTCACAGATACGCAGTATTTT. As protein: CATSEGQGGFTDTQYF.

CDR3 nucleotides: TGTGCCAGCAGCCAAGGGCCTGAAGCTTTCTTT. Protein: CASSQGPEAFF. The chain employs TRBV14 and TRBJ1-1; D not certain. Trimming shortened V by 1 base and J by 6 bases, and 3 bases separated the two germline ends. This CDR3 spans 11 amino acids. CDR1 is SGHDN, CDR2 FVKESK, per germline.

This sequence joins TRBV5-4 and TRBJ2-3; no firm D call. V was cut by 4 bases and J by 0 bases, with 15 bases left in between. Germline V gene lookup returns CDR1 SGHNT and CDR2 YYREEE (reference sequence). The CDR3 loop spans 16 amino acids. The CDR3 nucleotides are TGTGCCAGCAGCCTGCGGCGAATTTCTAGCACAGATACGCAGTATTTT. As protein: CASSLRRISSTDTQYF.

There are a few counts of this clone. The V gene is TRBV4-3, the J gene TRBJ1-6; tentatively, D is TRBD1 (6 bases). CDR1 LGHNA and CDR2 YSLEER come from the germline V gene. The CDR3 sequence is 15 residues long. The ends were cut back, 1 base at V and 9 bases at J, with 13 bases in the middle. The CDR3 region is CASSQVPQGLSPLHF. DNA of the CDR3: TGCGCCAGCAGCCAAGTGCCCCAGGGGCTTTCACCCCTCCACTTT.

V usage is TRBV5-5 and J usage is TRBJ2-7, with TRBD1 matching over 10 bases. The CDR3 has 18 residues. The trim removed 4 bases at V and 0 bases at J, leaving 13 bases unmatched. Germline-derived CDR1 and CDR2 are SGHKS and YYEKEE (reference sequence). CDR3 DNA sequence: TGTGCCAGCAGCGATATTCCGGGACAGGGGAAGAGCTCCTACGAGCAGTACTTC. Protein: CASSDIPGQGKSSYEQYF.

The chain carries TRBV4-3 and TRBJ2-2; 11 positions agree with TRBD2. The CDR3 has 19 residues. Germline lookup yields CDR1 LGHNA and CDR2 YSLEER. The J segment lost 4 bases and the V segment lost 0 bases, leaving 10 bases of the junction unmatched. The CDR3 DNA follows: TGCGCCAGCAGCCAAGATTCTAGCGGGGGGCCCTTTGGCACCGGGGAGCTGTTTTTT. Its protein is CASSQDSSGGPFGTGELFF.

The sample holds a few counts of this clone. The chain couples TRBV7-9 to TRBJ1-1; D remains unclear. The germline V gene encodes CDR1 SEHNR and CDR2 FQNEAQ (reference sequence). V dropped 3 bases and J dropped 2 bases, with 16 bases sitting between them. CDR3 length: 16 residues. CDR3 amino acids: CASSFNPSYSNTEAFF. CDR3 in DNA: TGTGCCAGCAGCTTCAACCCTTCGTACAGTAACACTGAAGCTTTCTTT.

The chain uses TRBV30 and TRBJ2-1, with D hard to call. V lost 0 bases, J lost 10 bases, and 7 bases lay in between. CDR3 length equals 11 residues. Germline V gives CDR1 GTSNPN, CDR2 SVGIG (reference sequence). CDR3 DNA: TGTGCCTGGAGTGTTATATCGGAGCAGTTCTTC. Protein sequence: CAWSVISEQFF.